This T cell receptor beta chain was obtained from a study of cytomegalovirus exposure and HLA in healthy donors. Study outcomes and limitations: The classifier reportedly diagnosed cytomegalovirus status with high sensitivity and specificity.

Worth noting for this clone: Its matching antigen is unknown.

V was cut by 7 bases and J by 2 bases, with 18 bases left in between. This CDR3 has 15 residues. Germline V CDR1 and CDR2: SNHLY, FYNNEI. Generated by immunoSEQ multiplex PCR, the TCRdb table keeps only in-frame clones and is missing some. The data hold a few hundred thousand clones, with 86% observed a single time. V usage is TRBV2 and J usage is TRBJ2-7; D ambiguous. The TCR comes from a woman younger than 30 in good health and CMV-seronegative. The specimen sequenced was PBMCs. CDR3 sequence reads: CASTISDHAPYEQYF. The CDR3 DNA reads TGTGCCAGCACAATAAGCGATCACGCGCCCTACGAGCAGTACTTC.